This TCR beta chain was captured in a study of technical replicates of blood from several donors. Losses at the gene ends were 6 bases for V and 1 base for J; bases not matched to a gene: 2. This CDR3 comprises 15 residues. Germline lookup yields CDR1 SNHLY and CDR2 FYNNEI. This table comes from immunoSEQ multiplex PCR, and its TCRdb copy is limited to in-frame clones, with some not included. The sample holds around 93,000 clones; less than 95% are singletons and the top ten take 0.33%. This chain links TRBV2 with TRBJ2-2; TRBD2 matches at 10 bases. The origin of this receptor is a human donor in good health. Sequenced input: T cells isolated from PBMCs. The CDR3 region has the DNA TGTGCCAGCAGCGGACTAGCGGAGAACACCGGGGAGCTGTTTTTT. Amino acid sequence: CASSGLAENTGELFF.